This TCR beta chain was documented in a study of beta chain features in type 1 diabetes. The study's findings and limits: Researchers report that Type 1 diabetes patients had moderately but significantly shorter TCRB CDR3s across all four CD4+ subsets.

The study reverse transcribed the entire isolated RNA, so it sequenced expressed TCRB transcripts. Profiled with immunoSEQ multiplex PCR; TCRdb holds only in-frame clones, not every one. The sample lists around 600,000 clones, 9.5% to 15% occurring once. The CDR3 loop spans 11 amino acids. V was shortened by 2 bases and J by 3 bases, with 5 bases between the two germline ends. The V gene's germline CDR1 is GTSNPN and CDR2 SVGIG (reference sequence). This clone is a singleton in its sample. The antigen remains unidentified. This TCR was recovered from a man aged 25-40 years with type 1 diabetes. This sequence joins TRBV30 and TRBJ2-7; D ambiguous. Sequenced sample: naive CD4+ T cells from blood. CDR3 amino acids: CAWSSIYEQYF. The CDR3, as DNA: TGTGCCTGGAGTTCAATCTACGAGCAGTACTTC.